This T cell receptor beta chain is from a study of blood T cell repertoires in COVID-19. Study information: The United States, Italy and Spain were the sources of the acute and convalescent COVID-19 samples.

This clone was found once. Everyone who took part was roughly 18 to 89 years old, and they came from about 23 US areas. Grouping used clinical history reported by participants in a survey and questionnaire. The ends were cut back, 7 bases at V and 6 bases at J, with 16 bases in the middle. This CDR3 is built from 13 residues. Germline V CDR1 and CDR2: SQVTM, ANQGSEA. Libraries were prepared by immunoSEQ multiplex PCR; TCRdb keeps only in-frame clonotypes and omits some of them. The sample yields about 190,000 clones, around 76% seen once. Input material: PBMCs or T cells enriched from blood (not recorded which). This TCR derives from a woman aged 50 to 60 with acute COVID-19. This sequence joins TRBV29-1 and TRBJ2-1, with D possibly TRBD2 on 6 matching bases. CDR3 region: CSAHRGKPNEQFF. CDR3 sequence (DNA): TGCAGCGCTCACCGGGGGAAGCCCAATGAGCAGTTCTTC.